Shown below are 15 T cell receptor beta chains from a single sample sequenced in a study of blood T cell repertoires in COVID-19. Sequencing used immunoSEQ multiplex PCR; TCRdb keeps in-frame clones, though not all of them. The data contain over 100,000 clones, approximately 80% of them singletons. The sequenced material came from peripheral blood. Every receptor here comes from a man between 60 and 70 years old with active or convalescent COVID-19.

This clone occurred once. The CDR3 sequence is CASSLGAGRSYTF. CDR3 bases: TGTGCCAGCAGTTTAGGGGCAGGGCGCAGCTACACCTTC. The chain is built from TRBV27 and TRBJ1-2, with a weak D call TRBD1 (5 bases). The CDR3 covers 13 residues. The V end was cut by 2 bases, the J end by 9 bases, with 13 bases between. The germline V gene has CDR1 MNHEY and CDR2 SMNVEV (reference sequence).

The chain joins TRBV18 to TRBJ1-1; 10 bases line up with TRBD1. CDR1 KGHSH and CDR2 LQKENI come from the germline V gene. The CDR3 has 17 amino acids. The J segment lost 5 bases and the V segment lost 3 bases, leaving 12 bases of the junction unmatched. In DNA, the CDR3 is TGTGCCAGCTCACCTGCGTTGTTGAGACAGGGGGCTACTGAAGCTTTCTTT. This sequence encodes CASSPALLRQGATEAFF.

J is TRBJ1-1 and V is TRBV29-1, with D perhaps TRBD1 (5 bases). Germline V CDR1 and CDR2: SQVTM, ANQGSEA. This CDR3 has 13 residues. V was cut by 8 bases and J by 4 bases, with 17 bases left in between. CDR3 sequence reads: CSTHSGYGTEAFF. The CDR3 coding sequence is TGCAGCACCCATTCAGGGTATGGCACTGAAGCTTTCTTT. Filled out from reference TRBV29-1 and TRBJ1-1, the complete variable domain reads SAVISQKPSRDICQRGTSLTIQCQVDSQVTMMFWYRQQPGQSLTLIATANQGSEATYESGFVIDKFPISRPNLTFSTLTVSNMSPEDSSIYLCSTHSGYGTEAFFGQGTRLTVV.

The chain recombines TRBV11-3 with TRBJ2-5, with D perhaps TRBD1 (6 bases). Trimming pared 4 bases from V and 2 bases from J, leaving 17 bases between. The CDR3 consists of 16 residues. The germline CDR1 and CDR2 sequences are SGHNT and YENEEA. This CDR3 is CASSSQGNRPQETQYF. DNA for the CDR3: TGTGCCAGCAGCTCCCAGGGGAATAGACCTCAAGAGACCCAGTACTTC.

The rearrangement links TRBV7-2 to TRBJ2-2; 11 nucleotides align to TRBD1. V was clipped by 6 bases and J by 4 bases; unmatched bases: 4. The length of the CDR3 is 15 residues. The germline V gene has CDR1 SGHTA and CDR2 FQGNSA. The CDR3: CASSPGTGGTGELFF. CDR3 coding DNA: TGTGCCAGCAGTCCCGGGACAGGGGGCACCGGGGAGCTGTTTTTT. Complete variable domain (other parts from reference TRBV7-2 and TRBJ2-2): GAGVSQSPSNKVTEKGKDVELRCDPISGHTALYWYRQSLGQGLEFLIYFQGNSAPDKSGLPSDRFSAERTGGSVSTLTIQRTQQEDSAVYLCASSPGTGGTGELFFGEGSRLTVL.

The DNA of the CDR3 is TGTGCCAGCAGCCCCGACAGGAATCAGCCCCAGCATTTT. This sequence encodes CASSPDRNQPQHF. The rearrangement joins TRBV7-2 to TRBJ1-5; tentative D call: TRBD1 (6 bases). Looked up from germline, CDR1 is SGHTA and CDR2 is FQGNSA. The CDR3 sequence is 13 residues long. The V gene lost 5 bases and the J gene lost 4 bases, with 9 bases spanning the gap.

With regard to this clone: The junction shows a germline mismatch at one end, possibly a read error. The rearrangement uses TRBV5-4 and TRBJ2-5; 9 positions agree with TRBD1. The CDR3 spans 15 residues. The germline V gene has CDR1 SGHNT and CDR2 YYREEE (reference sequence). The CDR3 loop is CASSSGQGRGESQYF. CDR3 in DNA: TGTGCCAGCAGCTCTGGACAGGGGAGAGGGGAGAGCCAGTACTTC.

This clone was recorded a few times. The chain uses TRBV11-3 and TRBJ2-2; no definite D call. V dropped 5 bases and J dropped 2 bases, with 9 bases sitting between them. This CDR3 is built from 14 residues. Germline V gene lookup returns CDR1 SGHNT and CDR2 YENEEA. This CDR3 is CASSEQPNTGELFF. For the CDR3, the DNA is TGTGCCAGCAGCGAGCAACCTAACACCGGGGAGCTGTTTTTT.

The CDR3 DNA is TGTGCCAGCAGCTTAGGATGGCCGAACACCGGGGAGCTGTTTTTT. Residues: CASSLGWPNTGELFF. This chain links TRBV11-2 with TRBJ2-2; no reliable D call. CDR3 size: 15 residues. Germline CDR1 SGHAT, CDR2 FQNNGV. V lost 1 base and J lost 0, with 6 bases in between. Filled out from reference TRBV11-2 and TRBJ2-2, the complete variable domain reads EAGVAQSPRYKIIEKRQSVAFWCNPISGHATLYWYQQILGQGPKLLIQFQNNGVVDDSQLPKDRFSAERLKGVDSTLKIQPAKLEDSAVYLCASSLGWPNTGELFFGEGSRLTVL.

CDR3 sequence: CASSRHAIRAGGPSYEQFF. The CDR3 DNA follows: TGTGCCAGCAGTAGACACGCGATAAGAGCGGGAGGGCCCTCTTATGAGCAGTTCTTC. The gene calls are TRBV6-2 or TRBV6-3 and TRBJ2-1; the match to TRBD2 covers 10 bases. The CDR3 length is 19 residues. The V gene end was trimmed by 5 bases and the J gene end by 8 bases; junction bases not matched to a gene: 21. CDR1 and CDR2 (germline): MNHEY, SVGEGT.

The rearrangement joins TRBV13 to TRBJ1-2; 7 bases match TRBD1. Germline V gene data show CDR1 as PRHDT and CDR2 as FYEKMQ (reference sequence). The CDR3 runs 15 residues. V gave up 3 bases and J gave up 4 bases; unmatched junction bases: 8. The CDR3 spells CASSFRKGAIYGYTF. The CDR3 DNA reads as TGTGCCAGCAGCTTTAGAAAGGGGGCTATCTATGGCTACACCTTC. Supplemented by reference TRBV13 and TRBJ1-2, the full variable domain reads AAGVIQSPRHLIKEKRETATLKCYPIPRHDTVYWYQQGPGQDPQFLISFYEKMQSDKGSIPDRFSAQQFSDYHSELNMSSLELGDSALYFCASSFRKGAIYGYTFGSGTRLTVV.

V usage is TRBV6-6 and J usage is TRBJ2-3, with a tentative D call TRBD2 (6 bases). The CDR3 covers 14 residues. Trimming took off 7 bases at V and 3 bases at J, with 14 bases between the two ends. Germline lookup yields CDR1 MNHNY and CDR2 SVGAGI (reference sequence). The CDR3 here is CASKEGYSTDTQYF. CDR3 bases: TGTGCCAGCAAGGAGGGGTATAGTACAGATACGCAGTATTTT.

CDR3 DNA: TGTGCCAGCAGTTCGACAGGGCTATATTCACCCCTCCACTTT. Translation gives CASSSTGLYSPLHF. V and J are TRBV27 and TRBJ1-6; 7 bases line up with TRBD1. The CDR3 is made up of 14 amino acids. With V trimmed by 4 bases and J by 8 bases, 5 bases remained unmatched. Germline V gene sequence: CDR1 MNHEY, CDR2 SMNVEV (reference sequence).

The rearrangement uses TRBV5-4 and TRBJ1-1, with a tentative D call TRBD1 (6 bases). Germline CDR1 SGHNT, CDR2 YYREEE (reference sequence). The ends were cut back, 3 bases at V and 0 bases at J, with 18 bases in the middle. CDR3 size: 17 residues. CDR3 loop: CASSSGLINRVNTEAFF. DNA for the CDR3: TGTGCCAGCAGCTCTGGTCTAATCAACAGGGTGAACACTGAAGCTTTCTTT.

This clone was observed a few times. The rearrangement uses TRBV27 and TRBJ2-1, with TRBD2 matching 7 bases. The germline V gene encodes CDR1 MNHEY and CDR2 SMNVEV (reference sequence). Germline trimming cut 6 bases from V and 6 bases from J; bases unmatched to any gene: 11. The CDR3 runs 15 residues. The CDR3 DNA reads as TGTGCCAGCAGCCCTTATGGCGGGAGAGGCAATGAGCAGTTCTTC. Encoded protein: CASSPYGGRGNEQFF.